These 32 T cell receptor beta chains were all obtained from the same sample, sequenced in a study of regulatory T cells in long-lasting Graves disease. Construction of the TCR beta libraries employed iRepertoire HTBI primers in conjunction with Arm-PCR of CDR3 regions. MiXCR was run by TCRdb on the multiplex PCR reads, yielding one entry per CDR3 protein. The profile shows 350,000 to 500,000 distinct CDR3 sequences, 12% to 15% of them singletons. Noted time point: newly diagnosed GD, antithyroid drugs for less than 3 months. PBMC-derived RNA was used for the TCR library. These data were also filed under a second study, of T cells in Graves' hyperthyroidism and ophthalmopathy.

This sample comprised peripheral blood mononuclear cells (PBMCs), obtained at new diagnosis, from a patient treated with antithyroid drugs. The receptors here all came from a woman aged 45-59 years with Graves disease.

This clonotype appeared a few times. The chain links TRBV24-1 to TRBJ2-1, with 11 positions matching TRBD2. Per the germline V gene, CDR1 is KGHDR and CDR2 is SFDVKD. The length of the CDR3 is 17 residues. Trimming cost V 5 bases and J 0 bases; bases outside gene matches: 5. CDR3 amino acids: CATSGTSGQSSYNEQFF. The CDR3 coding sequence is TGTGCCACCAGTGGGACTAGCGGGCAGAGCTCCTACAATGAGCAGTTCTTC.

This clonotype was recorded at least ten times. The chain uses TRBV5-6 and TRBJ1-1; D is ambiguous. The CDR3 loop spans 12 amino acids. V gave up 4 bases and J gave up 5 bases, with 9 bases separating them. Germline-derived CDR1 and CDR2 are SGHDT and YYEEEE. CDR3 DNA: TGTGCCAGCAGCCTAAGAAGGACTGAAGCTTTCTTT. This translates into CASSLRRTEAFF.

This clonotype was counted many times. V usage is TRBV7-3 and J usage is TRBJ2-1; 7 bases line up with TRBD2. The trim removed 4 bases at V and 4 bases at J, leaving 4 bases unmatched. The CDR3 extends over 14 amino acids. CDR1 is SGHTA, CDR2 FQGTGA, per germline. Here the CDR3 DNA reads TGTGCCAGCAGCTCGCCGGGACTATACAATGAGCAGTTCTTC. Translating gives CASSSPGLYNEQFF.

In its sample, this clonotype was seen a few times. The chain combines TRBV7-9 with TRBJ1-2; 8 bases map to TRBD1. The CDR3 runs to 15 residues. V lost 5 bases, J lost 5 bases, and 10 bases stayed unmatched. In germline, CDR1 is SEHNR, CDR2 FQNEAQ (reference sequence). CDR3 DNA sequence: TGTGCCAGCAGCCCTGGGACAGGTATACGGTATGGCTACACCTTC. It specifies CASSPGTGIRYGYTF.

This clonotype occurred many times. This chain links TRBV3-1 with TRBJ2-7, with a tentative D call TRBD1 (6 bases). Germline assignment: CDR1 LGHDT and CDR2 YNNKEL (reference sequence). The CDR3 is 13 amino acids. V lost 4 bases and J lost 4, with 11 bases in between. DNA for the CDR3: TGTGCCAGCAGCCCGGACAGTATGTACGAGCAGTACTTC. Its protein product is CASSPDSMYEQYF.

This clonotype came up a few times. The chain combines TRBV9 with TRBJ1-4, with 8 bases identical to TRBD1. Germline lookup yields CDR1 SGDLS and CDR2 YYNGEE. This CDR3 is built from 22 residues. The V segment lost 3 bases and the J segment 0 bases; nucleotides outside the gene matches: 22. Here the CDR3 DNA reads TGTGCCAGCAGCGGAAATCGCCACAAGCAGGGGGCGATTCACGCAACTAATGAAAAACTGTTTTTT. Translated, it gives CASSGNRHKQGAIHATNEKLFF.

The rearrangement joins TRBV6-1 to TRBJ1-1; 7 nucleotides line up with TRBD1. CDR1 is MNHNS, CDR2 SASEGT, per germline. V dropped 9 bases and J dropped 4; count of bases not matched to a gene: 8. The CDR3 totals 13 residues. CDR3 sequence (DNA): TGTGCCAGTCGACAGGGCCGGTTCACTGAAGCTTTCTTT. Its translation is CASRQGRFTEAFF.

The chain has TRBV30 and TRBJ2-1; no clear D. The germline V gene encodes CDR1 GTSNPN and CDR2 SVGIG (reference sequence). This CDR3 region has 12 residues. V shed 0 bases and J shed 8 bases, with 8 bases lying between them. The CDR3 coding sequence is TGTGCCTGGAGTGTAATAAGTCATGAGCAGTTCTTC. It codes for CAWSVISHEQFF.

Concerning this clonotype: The germline gene is not matched at one end of the junction; a read error may be the cause. This chain links TRBV9 with TRBJ2-5; possibly TRBD1 for D (5 bases). The CDR3 has 14 residues. Germline V gene sequence: CDR1 SGDLS, CDR2 YYNGEE. In DNA, the CDR3 is TGTGCCAGCAGCCAAAGGCAGGGCAGAGAGACCCAGCACTTC. Translated: CASSQRQGRETQHF.

Notes on this clonotype: Germline and junction disagree at one end, which may indicate a read error. The J gene is TRBJ2-1, the V gene TRBV18; 12 bases match TRBD2. CDR1 and CDR2 (germline): KGHSH, LQKENI. This CDR3 is built from 16 residues. In DNA, the CDR3 is TGTGCCAGCTCTCCACGCTCTAGCGGGGGGGACAATGAGCAGTTCTTC. This gives the protein CASSPRSSGGDNEQFF. The full variable domain, with the rest looked up from reference TRBV18 and TRBJ2-1, is NAGVMQNPRHLVRRRGQEARLRCSPMKGHSHVYWYRQLPEEGLKFMVYLQKENIIDESGMPKERFSAEFPKEGPSILRIQQVVRGDSAAYFCASSPRSSGGDNEQFFGPGTRLTVL.

This clonotype was observed a few times. The chain uses TRBV30 and TRBJ2-7, with TRBD2 identical over 9 bases. V lost 2 bases and J lost 1; bases outside the gene matches: 6. The CDR3 consists of 15 residues. CDR1 GTSNPN and CDR2 SVGIG come from the germline V gene (reference sequence). The CDR3 DNA follows: TGTGCCTGGAGTAGCGGGAGGACGAGATCCTACGAGCAGTACTTC. Translating gives CAWSSGRTRSYEQYF.

This clonotype was seen a handful of times. The CDR3 DNA reads TGTGCCAGCAGTTACCAAGGGGGGAACACCGGGGAGCTGTTTTTT. Translated: CASSYQGGNTGELFF. J is TRBJ2-2 and V is TRBV6-2 or TRBV6-3; TRBD1 is a possible D gene (6 bases). Trimming pared 2 bases from V and 1 base from J, leaving 8 bases between. Germline V gives CDR1 MNHEY, CDR2 SVGEGT. The CDR3 extends over 15 amino acids.

This clonotype came up a few times. V usage is TRBV18 and J usage is TRBJ2-2; 8 bases are a match to TRBD2. Germline-derived CDR1 and CDR2 are KGHSH and LQKENI. The CDR3 sequence is 15 residues long. V lost 3 bases to trimming and J lost 7 bases; unmatched junction nucleotides: 7. Here the CDR3 DNA reads TGTGCCAGCTCACCGCAGCGGGAGTTTAACGGGGAGCTGTTTTTT. Translating it yields CASSPQREFNGELFF.

The V gene is TRBV28, the J gene TRBJ2-5, with no clear D. CDR3 length equals 13 residues. The V gene's germline CDR1 is MDHEN and CDR2 SYDVKM. Trimming cost V 5 bases and J 7 bases, with 14 bases left between them. The CDR3 nucleotides read TGTGCCAGCAGTCCAGACACGGAAACGACCCAGTACTTC. The encoded protein is CASSPDTETTQYF.

This clonotype was recorded at least ten times. The chain uses TRBV20-1 and TRBJ2-7, with a weak D call TRBD1 (5 bases). Germline loops: CDR1 DFQATT, CDR2 SNEGSKA (reference sequence). The CDR3 sequence is 14 residues long. V was shortened by 3 bases and J by 2 bases, with 14 bases between the two germline ends. The CDR3 here is CSARQGKWPYEQYF. The CDR3 nucleotides read TGCAGTGCTAGGCAGGGAAAATGGCCCTACGAGCAGTACTTC.

The chain joins TRBV28 to TRBJ2-6, with TRBD2 identical over 8 bases. The CDR3 covers 19 residues. Germline loops: CDR1 MDHEN, CDR2 SYDVKM. V lost 3 bases and J lost 1; bases outside the gene matches: 11. DNA for the CDR3: TGTGCCAGCAGTTTTCAAGCGGGAGTCAGGTCGTCTGGGGCCAACGTCCTGACTTTC. Translated, it gives CASSFQAGVRSSGANVLTF.

In this sample, this clonotype turned up many times. The V gene is TRBV3-1, the J gene TRBJ2-7, with TRBD1 as a possible D gene (5 bases). V lost 1 base and J 0 bases, leaving 10 bases between the germline ends. Germline assignment: CDR1 LGHDT and CDR2 YNNKEL (reference sequence). The CDR3 has 15 residues. The CDR3 sequence: CASSQGQFSSYEQYF. Written as DNA, the CDR3 is TGTGCCAGCAGCCAAGGACAGTTCAGCTCCTACGAGCAGTACTTC.

In regard to this clonotype: This sequence may be a read error, since a much larger clone differs from it by one base. CDR3 in amino acids: CASSQRRAGDEQYF. CDR3 nucleotides: TGTGCCAGCAGCCAGCGGCGGGCCGGGGACGAGCAGTACTTC. This chain joins TRBV3-1 and TRBJ2-7; D is possibly TRBD2 (5 bases). CDR3 length: 14 residues. Trimming removed 3 bases from V and 5 bases from J, with 14 bases in between. Per germline, CDR1 LGHDT and CDR2 YNNKEL (reference sequence).

With regard to this clonotype: A read error may be the cause here, since a much bigger clone is one base away. The chain is built from TRBV7-9 and TRBJ2-7, with a tentative D call TRBD2 (6 bases). CDR1 and CDR2 (germline): SEHNR, FQNEAQ (reference sequence). The length of the CDR3 is 18 residues. The CDR3 DNA reads as TGTGCCAGCAGTGAGGGACCCGCGGGGCTAGCGAGTCCCTACGATCAGTACTTC. Translated: CASSEGPAGLASPYDQYF.

This clonotype was seen ten or more times. V and J are TRBV6-2 or TRBV6-3 and TRBJ2-7; TRBD1 aligns across 8 bases. The J segment lost 4 bases and the V segment lost 8 bases, leaving 10 bases of the junction unmatched. The V gene's germline CDR1 is MNHEY and CDR2 SVGEGT. The CDR3 length is 14 residues. CDR3 region: CASRRTGGRYEQYF. The CDR3 coding sequence is TGTGCCAGCCGCCGAACAGGGGGTCGATACGAGCAGTACTTC.

This clonotype was found many times. The chain uses TRBV27 and TRBJ2-1; 7 nucleotides align to TRBD2. Germline CDR1 MNHEY, CDR2 SMNVEV (reference sequence). This CDR3 has 15 residues. V was clipped by 7 bases and J by 7 bases; unmatched bases: 13. The CDR3 region is CASTPGREFQNEQFF. In DNA, the CDR3 is TGTGCCAGCACCCCAGGGCGGGAGTTTCAGAATGAGCAGTTCTTC.

This clonotype was observed a handful of times. The rearrangement uses TRBV5-1 and TRBJ2-7; D possibly corresponds to TRBD1 (5 bases). CDR1 SGHRS and CDR2 YFSETQ come from the germline V gene. This CDR3 spans 14 amino acids. V lost 4 bases and J 3 bases, leaving 14 bases between the germline ends. The CDR3 region is CASSQGSSLYEQYF. In DNA, the CDR3 is TGCGCCAGCAGCCAGGGATCATCCCTCTACGAGCAGTACTTC.

This clonotype was recorded at least ten times. The chain employs TRBV10-3 and TRBJ1-1; maybe TRBD1 (6 bases). Germline assignment: CDR1 ENHRY and CDR2 SYGVKD. V shed 3 bases and J shed 4 bases, with 18 bases lying between them. The CDR3 sequence is 16 residues long. The CDR3 DNA reads TGTGCCATCAGTGACCTCGGGAAGGGGGTGAGCACTGAAGCTTTCTTT. Translation: CAISDLGKGVSTEAFF.

This clonotype was counted ten times or more. The chain has TRBV12-3 or TRBV12-4 and TRBJ2-1; D may be TRBD2 (6 bases). V was clipped by 5 bases and J by 0 bases, with 11 bases between them. CDR3 size: 15 residues. The CDR3 coding sequence is TGTGCCAGCAGTAAACCGGGAGCCTCCTACAATGAGCAGTTCTTC. It encodes CASSKPGASYNEQFF.

At least ten counts were recorded for this clonotype. CDR3 sequence (DNA): TGTGCCAGCCATGCCAAGTGGCAGCCCTCCTACGAGCAGTACTTC. It is translated as CASHAKWQPSYEQYF. J is TRBJ2-7 and V is TRBV28, with D unclear. Trimming stripped 8 bases from V and 0 bases from J, with 17 bases between. The CDR3 is 15 residues long. Germline assignment: CDR1 MDHEN and CDR2 SYDVKM.

V is TRBV28 and J is TRBJ2-2; TRBD2 agrees at 10 bases. Looked up from germline, CDR1 is MDHEN and CDR2 is SYDVKM. This CDR3 is built from 19 residues. The trim removed 3 bases at V and 8 bases at J, leaving 18 bases unmatched. The chain's CDR3 is CASSFELAGINPWRGELFF. The CDR3 DNA is TGTGCCAGCAGTTTCGAACTAGCGGGAATAAATCCTTGGAGGGGGGAGCTGTTTTTT.

This clonotype occurred many times. Here the CDR3 DNA reads TGTGCCAGCAGCTTAGGTGGGGGTCTCAATCAGCCCCAGCATTTT. Its protein product is CASSLGGGLNQPQHF. The chain has TRBV13 and TRBJ1-5; D might be TRBD1 (5 bases). There are 15 residues in the CDR3. In germline, CDR1 is PRHDT, CDR2 FYEKMQ (reference sequence). V was clipped by 0 bases and J by 3 bases, with 9 bases between them.

This clonotype appeared many times. The chain uses TRBV5-1 and TRBJ1-2; D is perhaps TRBD1 (6 bases). The CDR3 spans 16 residues. Trimming left V 0 bases short and J 2 bases short, with 14 bases between. Per germline, CDR1 SGHRS and CDR2 YFSETQ. This CDR3 is CASSLVVGQKNYGYTF. In DNA form, the CDR3 reads TGCGCCAGCAGCTTGGTGGTAGGACAGAAGAACTATGGCTACACCTTC. Drawing the rest from reference TRBV5-1 and TRBJ1-2, the complete variable domain is KAGVTQTPRYLIKTRGQQVTLSCSPISGHRSVSWYQQTPGQGLQFLFEYFSETQRNKGNFPGRFSGRQFSNSRSEMNVSTLELGDSALYLCASSLVVGQKNYGYTFGSGTRLTVV.

This chain connects TRBV5-1 to TRBJ1-1; D may be TRBD1 (5 bases). The CDR3 covers 15 residues. In germline, CDR1 is SGHRS, CDR2 YFSETQ. Trimming stripped 0 bases from V and 4 bases from J, with 13 bases between. CDR3 DNA: TGCGCCAGCAGCTTGGCCGGGGGGGTAAGCACTGAAGCTTTCTTT. Amino acid sequence: CASSLAGGVSTEAFF. The complete variable domain, with remaining parts taken from reference TRBV5-1 and TRBJ1-1, reads KAGVTQTPRYLIKTRGQQVTLSCSPISGHRSVSWYQQTPGQGLQFLFEYFSETQRNKGNFPGRFSGRQFSNSRSEMNVSTLELGDSALYLCASSLAGGVSTEAFFGQGTRLTVV.

This clonotype was counted between two and nine times. J is TRBJ2-3 and V is TRBV5-5, with 14 positions matching TRBD2. In germline, CDR1 is SGHKS, CDR2 YYEKEE (reference sequence). The CDR3 is 17 amino acids. V lost 4 bases, J lost 2 bases, and 6 bases stayed unmatched. The CDR3 sequence is CASSPTSGRAVTDTQYF. The CDR3 DNA reads as TGTGCCAGCAGCCCGACTAGCGGGAGGGCCGTCACAGATACGCAGTATTTT.

CDR3 sequence: CATSSGSYEQYF. CDR3 bases: TGTGCCACCTCTAGCGGGAGTTACGAGCAGTACTTC. The chain links TRBV15 to TRBJ2-7, with 10 nucleotides matching TRBD2. This CDR3 comprises 12 residues. The germline V gene has CDR1 LNHNV and CDR2 YYDKDF (reference sequence). The V and J ends lost 8 bases and 4 bases, in that order; junction bases with no gene match: 2.

Ten or more counts support this clonotype. The chain carries TRBV7-9 and TRBJ2-2; 7 bases fit TRBD1. Germline lookup yields CDR1 SEHNR and CDR2 FQNEAQ (reference sequence). The CDR3 covers 15 residues. V shed 4 bases, J shed 3 bases, and the junction held 5 bases outside the gene matches. CDR3 DNA sequence: TGTGCCAGCAGCTCAAACAGGGGCTACACCGGGGAGCTGTTTTTT. Protein: CASSSNRGYTGELFF.